A single sample is the source of the 18 T cell receptor beta chains below, sequenced in a study of primary melanoma T cells and metastatic recurrence (dated by TCRdb to about 2020). Libraries were built with the immunoSEQ multiplex PCR assay. TCRdb stores this immuneACCESS table with in-frame sequences only. Part of the clones is absent; in the studies checked, under half of the shortfall reflects unresolved V genes, and no reason is known for the rest. For this sample the table gives over 3,000 clones, of which almost 85% were detected only once. In total, the top ten clones hold more than 20% of the sample. Sequencing used melanoma tumor tissue. Every receptor here comes from a human donor with melanoma.

This rearrangement joins TRBV11-3 to TRBJ1-5; D is ambiguous. V lost 7 bases and J 6 bases, leaving 16 bases between the germline ends. The CDR3 is 14 residues long. Germline loops: CDR1 SGHNT, CDR2 YENEEA. The CDR3, as DNA: TGTGCCAGCACCGTACCGGGGATGGGTCAGCCCCAGCATTTT. The encoded protein is CASTVPGMGQPQHF.

The V call is TRBV23-1, the J call TRBJ2-5; tentative D call: TRBD1 (8 bases). TRBV23-1 is an ORF; its function is uncertain. With 6 bases removed from V and 8 bases from J, the gap between germline ends came to 25 bases. CDR3 length: 16 amino acids. Written as DNA, the CDR3 is TGCGCCAGCAGCCAAGGGTTGACAGGGGAGGGGGAAACCCAGTACTTC. It codes for CASSQGLTGEGETQYF.

By sample share, this clone is medium-sized (0.01 to 0.1%). The chain carries TRBV19 and TRBJ2-3; tentatively, D is TRBD1 (5 bases). The ends were cut back, 5 bases at V and 0 bases at J, with 15 bases in the middle. This CDR3 has 16 residues. CDR1 is LNHDA, CDR2 SQIVND, per germline (reference sequence). This chain's CDR3 is CASSLKGVGSTDTQYF. The CDR3, as DNA: TGTGCCAGTAGTCTCAAAGGGGTCGGAAGCACAGATACGCAGTATTTT.

This chain links TRBV7-5 with TRBJ2-6; the listed D gene, TRBD1, was not tested against the DNA. TRBV7-5 is noted as a pseudogene. The CDR3 runs to 16 residues. The CDR3 coding sequence is TGTGCCAGCAGCACCCAGGGAACCTCTGGGGCCAACGTCCTGACTTTC. This sequence encodes CASSTQGTSGANVLTF.

The rearrangement links TRBV6-8 to TRBJ1-1; no firm D call. The V gene lost 0 bases and the J gene lost 0 bases, with 11 bases spanning the gap. Germline V gives CDR1 MNHGY, CDR2 SAAAGT. The CDR3 runs 16 residues. The CDR3 loop reads CASSYSPNPMNTEAFF. The CDR3 nucleotides read TGTGCCAGCAGTTACTCCCCAAACCCTATGAACACTGAAGCTTTCTTT.

V and J are TRBV11-3 and TRBJ2-7, with 13 bases matching TRBD2. This CDR3 spans 15 amino acids. Germline values: CDR1 SGHNT, CDR2 YENEEA. V was clipped by 5 bases and J by 6 bases; unmatched bases: 7. Here the CDR3 reads CASSRSGTSGVEQYF. CDR3 sequence (DNA): TGTGCCAGCAGCCGGAGCGGGACTAGCGGGGTCGAGCAGTACTTC.

The gene calls are TRBV29-1 and TRBJ2-7, with 8 bases lining up with TRBD2. The CDR3 is 14 amino acids. V lost 0 bases, J lost 2 bases, and 3 bases stayed unmatched. The germline CDR1 and CDR2 sequences are SQVTM and ANQGSEA. The CDR3, as DNA: TGCAGCGTTGAAGAGGGGCGGGGGGCCTACGAGCAGTACTTC. This encodes CSVEEGRGAYEQYF.

The V call is TRBV11-3, the J call TRBJ2-7, with 11 bases identical to TRBD2. In germline, CDR1 is SGHNT, CDR2 YENEEA. The CDR3 length is 15 residues. The trim removed 5 bases at V and 6 bases at J, leaving 9 bases unmatched. CDR3 nucleotide sequence: TGTGCCAGCAGCCTCATAGCGGGAGGGCAAGGCGAGCAGTACTTC. Amino acids: CASSLIAGGQGEQYF. Complete variable domain (other parts from reference TRBV11-3 and TRBJ2-7): EAGVVQSPRYKIIEKKQPVAFWCNPISGHNTLYWYLQNLGQGPELLIRYENEEAVDDSQLPKDRFSAERLKGVDSTLKIQPAELGDSAVYLCASSLIAGGQGEQYFGPGTRLTVT.

This chain uses TRBV7-4 with TRBJ2-5; TRBD2 is a possible D gene (5 bases). Between the trimmed V and J ends, which lost 4 bases and 1 base, there was a span of 7 bases. CDR1 is SGHVT and CDR2 is SQSDAQ in the germline V gene. The CDR3 covers 13 residues. In DNA, the CDR3 is TGTGCCAGCAGCTCGGGATTCCAAGAGACCCAGTACTTC. It codes for CASSSGFQETQYF.

In nucleotides, the CDR3 is TGTGCTAGTGGTAACCCCGTAGGGCTGTCGACCGGGGAGCTGTTTTTT. It translates to CASGNPVGLSTGELFF. The chain is built from TRBV12-5 and TRBJ2-2; D unclear. CDR1 and CDR2 from the germline V gene are LGHNT and FRNRAP. The V gene lost 5 bases and the J gene lost 5 bases, with 18 bases spanning the gap. The CDR3 extends over 16 amino acids.

The V gene is TRBV28, the J gene TRBJ2-1; 7 bases align to TRBD1. The CDR3 length is 16 residues. Germline V CDR1 and CDR2: MDHEN, SYDVKM. V shed 5 bases and J 0 bases; nucleotides not matched to a gene: 7. As DNA, the CDR3 is TGTGCCAGCAGTACTCAGGGGGTGAGCTCCTACAATGAGCAGTTCTTC. Translated: CASSTQGVSSYNEQFF.

This sequence joins TRBV19 and TRBJ1-5; a possible D gene is TRBD1 (6 bases). Trimming cost V 8 bases and J 4 bases, with 12 bases left between them. Per germline, CDR1 LNHDA and CDR2 SQIVND (reference sequence). The CDR3 extends over 13 amino acids. The CDR3 protein is CASSGTLNQPQHF. The CDR3 coding sequence is TGTGCCAGTTCCGGGACACTAAATCAGCCCCAGCATTTT.

The chain has TRBV28 and TRBJ2-7; TRBD2 aligns across 7 bases. V shed 6 bases, J shed 0 bases, and the junction held 11 bases outside the gene matches. Looked up from germline, CDR1 is MDHEN and CDR2 is SYDVKM. The length of the CDR3 is 16 residues. CDR3 bases: TGTGCCAGCAGCCGCGGGGCTAGCGGCGCCTCCTACGAGCAGTACTTC. Its protein product is CASSRGASGASYEQYF.

V and J are TRBV12-5 and TRBJ2-3; D not certain. The CDR3 length is 15 residues. CDR1 and CDR2 (germline): LGHNT, FRNRAP. The CDR3 DNA reads as TGTGCCAGCCTTGGCAACGCCCCCGGCACAGATACGCAGTATTTT. Translation: CASLGNAPGTDTQYF.

This chain connects TRBV6-8 to TRBJ1-1, with D hard to call. This CDR3 contains 14 residues. V was trimmed by 5 bases and J by 6 bases, leaving 16 bases between them. Germline V CDR1 and CDR2: MNHGY, SAAAGT. In DNA form, the CDR3 reads TGTGCCAGCAGTCATTCCGGGCGTGGGGCTGAAGCTTTCTTT. Its protein is CASSHSGRGAEAFF.

The chain is built from TRBV6-8 and TRBJ2-3; 8 bases map to TRBD2. Trimming cost V 4 bases and J 1 base; bases outside gene matches: 1. CDR3 length: 14 amino acids. CDR1 and CDR2 from the germline V gene are MNHGY and SAAAGT. The CDR3 DNA reads as TGTGCCAGCAGTTGGCGGGGGGGCACAGATACGCAGTATTTT. It encodes CASSWRGGTDTQYF.

The chain recombines TRBV15 with TRBJ2-3; 12 bases fit TRBD2. The CDR3 has 16 residues. Germline V gene sequence: CDR1 LNHNV, CDR2 YYDKDF (reference sequence). V trimming: 5 bases; J trimming: 2 bases; junction bases outside the gene matches: 5. CDR3 in amino acids: CATSGTSGGFTDTQYF. In nucleotides, the CDR3 is TGTGCCACCAGCGGTACTAGCGGGGGGTTCACAGATACGCAGTATTTT.

This clone was found a few times. The chain recombines TRBV11-3 with TRBJ1-5; D call uncertain. The CDR3 runs 14 residues. Trimming pared 0 bases from V and 7 bases from J, leaving 10 bases between. Germline V gives CDR1 SGHNT, CDR2 YENEEA. CDR3 DNA: TGTGCCAGCAGCTTAGAGTCAGTCCGCCAGCCCCAGCATTTT. It specifies CASSLESVRQPQHF.